This passage covers 3 T cell receptor beta chains from one sample sequenced in a study of regulatory and conventional T cells in RAG deficiency. Here immunoSEQ multiplex PCR was the method, and the copy in TCRdb shows in-frame clones only, minus some. The profile shows about 50,000 clones, 75% to 90% of them singletons. The sorted conventional CD4+ T cells were CD25-low and CD127-high, with genomic DNA sequenced. The same specimen was also included in a second study, on regulatory T cells. That study reports: Primers: 52 TRBV forward and 13 TRBJ reverse.

The sample consisted of CD4+ effector T cells sorted from blood. Receptors originate from a human donor in good health.

This clone has a single count. J is TRBJ2-2 and V is TRBV7-2; TRBD2 aligns across 12 bases. Per the germline V gene, CDR1 is SGHTA and CDR2 is FQGNSA. CDR3 length: 17 amino acids. With 5 bases clipped from V and 6 bases from J, the junction kept 10 bases outside the gene matches. The CDR3 nucleotides are TGTGCCAGCAGCAGACGACTAGCGGGGGCTGGGGCCGGGGAGCTGTTTTTT. This gives the protein CASSRRLAGAGAGELFF.

This chain joins TRBV27 and TRBJ2-1; TRBD2 agrees at 12 bases. The CDR3 is 15 residues long. Looked up from germline, CDR1 is MNHEY and CDR2 is SMNVEV (reference sequence). With 7 bases clipped from V and 9 bases from J, the junction kept 10 bases outside the gene matches. The CDR3 nucleotides read TGTGCCAGCACCCTCCGCCTAGCGGGAGGGAGTGAGCAGTTCTTC. Its protein product is CASTLRLAGGSEQFF.

This rearrangement joins TRBV15 to TRBJ2-5, with 12 positions matching TRBD1. The CDR3 runs 19 residues. In germline, CDR1 is LNHNV, CDR2 YYDKDF (reference sequence). J gave up 5 bases and V 0 bases, and 13 bases lay outside the gene matches. CDR3 DNA: TGTGCCACCAGCAGAGATTTGGGGACAGGGGGCACTGAGGGGGAGACCCAGTACTTC. Its protein is CATSRDLGTGGTEGETQYF.